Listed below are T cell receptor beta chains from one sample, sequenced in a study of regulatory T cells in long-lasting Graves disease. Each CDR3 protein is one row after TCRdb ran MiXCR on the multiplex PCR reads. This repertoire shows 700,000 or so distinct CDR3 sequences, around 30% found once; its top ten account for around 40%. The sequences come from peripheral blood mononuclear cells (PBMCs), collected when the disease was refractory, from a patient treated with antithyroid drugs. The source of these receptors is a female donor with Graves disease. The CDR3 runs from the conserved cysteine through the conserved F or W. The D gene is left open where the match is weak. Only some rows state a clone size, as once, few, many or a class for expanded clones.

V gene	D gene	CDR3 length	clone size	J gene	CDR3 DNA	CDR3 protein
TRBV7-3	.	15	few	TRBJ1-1	TGTGCCAGCAGCCCTAGATCCAACAAGGACACTGAAGCTTTCTTT	CASSPRSNKDTEAFF
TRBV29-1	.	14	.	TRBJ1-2	TGCAGCGTTGAGATCGGAGGGCCTAACTATGGCTACACCTTC	CSVEIGGPNYGYTF
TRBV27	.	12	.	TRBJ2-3	TGTGCCAGCAGGAGAGAGGGAGGTCCTCAGTATTTT	CASRREGGPQYF
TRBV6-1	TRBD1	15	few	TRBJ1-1	TGTGCCAGCAGTACCCCGGGCAGGGGGCGAACTGAAGCTTTCTTT	CASSTPGRGRTEAFF
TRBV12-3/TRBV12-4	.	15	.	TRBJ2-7	TGTGCCAGCAGTTTAGAGTCGGAGAGCTCCTACGAGCAGTACTTC	CASSLESESSYEQYF
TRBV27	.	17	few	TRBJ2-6	TGTGCCAGCAGCAGGACCGCTGCCAACTCTGGGGCCAACGTCCTGACTTTC	CASSRTAANSGANVLTF
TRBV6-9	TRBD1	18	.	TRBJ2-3	TGTGCCAGCAGTTCTCGACAGGGATCCGTCCCCTACACAGATACGCAGTATTTT	CASSSRQGSVPYTDTQYF
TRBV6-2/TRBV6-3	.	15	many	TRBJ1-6	TGTGCCAGCAGTTCCCCAGTGAGCTTAGGGTCACCCCTCCACTTT	CASSSPVSLGSPLHF
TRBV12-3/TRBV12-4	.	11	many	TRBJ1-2	TGTGCCAGCAGTTTCGGCTATGGCTACACCTTC	CASSFGYGYTF
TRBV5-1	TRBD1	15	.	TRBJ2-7	TGCGCCAGCAGCTCAACAGGGGTGACCTACGACGAGCAGTACTTC	CASSSTGVTYDEQYF
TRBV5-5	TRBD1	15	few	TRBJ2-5	TGTGCCAGCAGCGACCGGGACAGGGGGCGAGAGACCCAGTACTTC	CASSDRDRGRETQYF
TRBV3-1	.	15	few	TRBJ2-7	TGTGCCAGCAGCCAAGGTCGGCTAGCTTCCTACGAGCAGTACTTC	CASSQGRLASYEQYF
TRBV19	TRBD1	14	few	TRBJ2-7	TGTGCCAGTAGATACAGGGGGAGCTCCTACGAGCAGTACTTC	CASRYRGSSYEQYF
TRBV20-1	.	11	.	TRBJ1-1	TGCAGTGTTACAAGGGGCACTGAAGCTTTCTTT	CSVTRGTEAFF
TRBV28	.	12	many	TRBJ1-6	TGTGCCAGCAGTTTGAGAAATTCACCCCTCCACTTT	CASSLRNSPLHF
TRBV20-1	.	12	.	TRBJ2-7	TGCAGTGCTAGACGAAATAGGGGCGAGCAGTACTTC	CSARRNRGEQYF
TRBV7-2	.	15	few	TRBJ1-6	TGTGCCAGCAGCTTAGATGGCAGGAGGCATTCACCCCTCCACTTT	CASSLDGRRHSPLHF
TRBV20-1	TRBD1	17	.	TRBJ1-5	TGCAGTGCGCGCGGGACAGGGGGATCTTATAGCAATCAGCCCCAGCATTTT	CSARGTGGSYSNQPQHF
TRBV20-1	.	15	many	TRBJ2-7	TGCAGTGCGACCACAGGGGACGGGGGTTACTACGAGCAGTACTTC	CSATTGDGGYYEQYF
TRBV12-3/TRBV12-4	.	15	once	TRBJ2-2	TGTGCCAGCAACGTAGGGATTCAGGCCACCGGGGAGCTGTTTTTT	CASNVGIQATGELFF
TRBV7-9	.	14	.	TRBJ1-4	TGTGCCAGCAGCTTAGTGGCAGGGACTGAAAAACTGTTTTTT	CASSLVAGTEKLFF
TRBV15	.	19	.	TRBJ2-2	TGTGCCACCACCCCAGATCCCCTAGATGTGAGGTTAAACACCGGGGAGCTGTTTTTT	CATTPDPLDVRLNTGELFF
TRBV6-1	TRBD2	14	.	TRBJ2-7	TGTGCCAGCAGAAGACTAGCGGCCTCCTACGAGCAGTACTTC	CASRRLAASYEQYF
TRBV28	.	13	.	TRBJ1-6	TGTGCCAGCAGCCGTTACGAGACCTCACCCCTCCACTTT	CASSRYETSPLHF
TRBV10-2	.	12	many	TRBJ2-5	TGCGCCAGCAGGGAGACAGGAGAGACCCAGTACTTC	CASRETGETQYF
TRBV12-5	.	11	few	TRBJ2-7	TGTGCTAGGGAACGGTCCTACGAGCAGTACTTC	CARERSYEQYF
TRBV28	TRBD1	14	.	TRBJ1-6	TGTGCCAGCAGCTTGGACAGGCGTAATTCACCCCTCCACTTT	CASSLDRRNSPLHF
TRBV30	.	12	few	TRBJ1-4	TGTGCCTGGAGTCAGGGAAGTGAAAAACTGTTTTTT	CAWSQGSEKLFF
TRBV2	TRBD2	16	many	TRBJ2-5	TGTGCCAGCAGTCGTCGACTAGCGGGAGACCACGAGACCCAGTACTTC	CASSRRLAGDHETQYF
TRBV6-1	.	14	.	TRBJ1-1	TGTGCCAGCAGTCCCCCTTATGAGAACACTGAAGCTTTCTTT	CASSPPYENTEAFF
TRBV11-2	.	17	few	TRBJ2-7	TGTGCCAGCAGCCCCGTAAGGGGGAGAGTTGAGACGTACGAGCAGTACTTC	CASSPVRGRVETYEQYF
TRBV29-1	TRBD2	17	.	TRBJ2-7	TGCAGCGTGTCCCAAAAAGGACTAGCGGGATACTCCTACGAGCAGTACTTC	CSVSQKGLAGYSYEQYF
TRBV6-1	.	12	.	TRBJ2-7	TGTGCCACCACGGACACCACCTACGAGCAGTACTTC	CATTDTTYEQYF
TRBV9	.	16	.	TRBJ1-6	TGTGCCAGCAGTGATACAGGGAGCTCCTATAATTCACCCCTCCACTTT	CASSDTGSSYNSPLHF
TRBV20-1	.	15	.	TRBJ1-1	TGCAGTGCTAGAGACTACTCGGGGGCGAACACTGAAGCTTTCTTT	CSARDYSGANTEAFF
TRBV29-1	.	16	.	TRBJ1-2	TGCAGCGTTGAAGGCGGTGGTCCAGGGCCAAACTATGGCTACACCTTC	CSVEGGGPGPNYGYTF
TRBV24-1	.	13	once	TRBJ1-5	TGTGCCGCCAGTGTGGGGAACAATCAGCCCCAGCATTTT	CAASVGNNQPQHF
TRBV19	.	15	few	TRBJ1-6	TGTGCCAGTAGTATAGGAGGGGAGCGCCGCTCACCCCTCCACTTT	CASSIGGERRSPLHF
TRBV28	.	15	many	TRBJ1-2	TGTGCCAGCAGTTTTATTCGTGAGTTTAACTATGGCTACACCTTC	CASSFIREFNYGYTF
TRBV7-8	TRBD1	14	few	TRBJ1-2	TGTGCCAGCAGCTTAGCCCGGACAGGTGCCGGCTACACCTTC	CASSLARTGAGYTF
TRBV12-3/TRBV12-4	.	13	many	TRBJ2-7	TGTGCCAGCAGTTTTGGGACCAGCTACGAGCAGTACTTC	CASSFGTSYEQYF
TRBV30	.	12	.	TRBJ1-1	TGTGCCTGGAGTCCGTGGAACACTGAAGCTTTCTTT	CAWSPWNTEAFF
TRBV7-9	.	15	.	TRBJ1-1	TGTGCCAGCAGACTCGAGGCCGGTATGAACACTGAAGCTTTCTTT	CASRLEAGMNTEAFF
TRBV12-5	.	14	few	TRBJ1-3	TGTGCTAGTGCCAGCGGACAGTCCGGAAACACCATATATTTT	CASASGQSGNTIYF
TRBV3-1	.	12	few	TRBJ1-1	TGTGCCAGCAGCCAGATCGACACGAAAGCTTTCTTT	CASSQIDTKAFF
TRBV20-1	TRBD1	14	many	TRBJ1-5	TGCAGTGCTATCGGGACAGATAGCAATCAGCCCCAGCATTTT	CSAIGTDSNQPQHF
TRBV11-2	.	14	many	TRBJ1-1	TGTGCCAGCGCCGCACGGGCGAGTATCGCTGAAGCTTTCTTT	CASAARASIAEAFF
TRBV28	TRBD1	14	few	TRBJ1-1	TGTGCCAGCAGGAGGACAGGGGGGTCCCCTGAAGCTTTCTTT	CASRRTGGSPEAFF
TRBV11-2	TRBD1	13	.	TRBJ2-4	TGTGCCAGCAGTTCCTACAGGGGAGACATTCAGTACTTC	CASSSYRGDIQYF
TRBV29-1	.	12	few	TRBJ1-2	TGCAGCGCCAGCGGGGCCTACTACGGCTACACCTTC	CSASGAYYGYTF
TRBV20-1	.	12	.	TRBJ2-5	TGCAGTGCCGAAGACAGCAAAGAGACCCAGTACTTC	CSAEDSKETQYF